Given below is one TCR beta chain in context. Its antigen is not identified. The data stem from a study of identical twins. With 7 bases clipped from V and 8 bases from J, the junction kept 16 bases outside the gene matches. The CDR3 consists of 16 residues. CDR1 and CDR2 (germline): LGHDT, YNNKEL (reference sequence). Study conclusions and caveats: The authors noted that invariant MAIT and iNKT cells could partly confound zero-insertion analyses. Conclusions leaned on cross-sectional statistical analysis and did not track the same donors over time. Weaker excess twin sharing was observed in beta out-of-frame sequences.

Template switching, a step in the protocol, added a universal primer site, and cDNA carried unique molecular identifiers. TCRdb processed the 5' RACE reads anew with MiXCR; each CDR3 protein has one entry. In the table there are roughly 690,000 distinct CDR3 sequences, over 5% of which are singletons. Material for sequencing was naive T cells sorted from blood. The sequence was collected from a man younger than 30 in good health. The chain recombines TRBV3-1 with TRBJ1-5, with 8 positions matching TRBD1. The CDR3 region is CASTPRTGSGFKPQHF. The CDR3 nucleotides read TGTGCCAGCACTCCTCGGACAGGGTCCGGGTTTAAGCCCCAGCATTTT.